Listed below are T cell receptor beta chains from one sample, sequenced in a study of CD8+ T cells in alopecia areata. The data were produced by immunoSEQ multiplex PCR, yet TCRdb's version contains in-frame clones alone and is incomplete. This sample carries approximately 220,000 clones, roughly two fifths of them seen once, and the ten largest clones take roughly 0.45%. The sequenced sample was CD4+ T cells sorted from blood, obtained between weeks 30 and 35, from a patient treated with tofacitinib. Source of these receptors: a human donor with alopecia areata. The CDR3 runs from the conserved cysteine through the conserved F or W. Fields, in order: J gene, CDR3 length, D gene, clone size, V gene, CDR3 protein, CDR3 DNA. D genes are given only for firm matches. Size tells how often a clone was seen (once, few, many) or the class of an expanded clone, and some rows leave it out.

>TRBJ1-1|14|.|.|TRBV6-1
CASSERMMNTEAFF
TGTGCCAGCAGTGAAAGAATGATGAACACTGAAGCTTTCTTT
>TRBJ1-1|14|.|.|TRBV18
CASSPPNMNPEAFF
TGTGCCAGCTCACCTCCTAACATGAACCCTGAAGCTTTCTTT
>TRBJ2-1|15|.|.|TRBV4-2
CASSQGPAGVNEQFF
TGTGCCAGCAGCCAAGGCCCCGCCGGGGTCAATGAGCAGTTCTTC
>TRBJ1-1|11|.|.|TRBV20-1
CSAWENTEAFF
TGCAGTGCTTGGGAGAACACTGAAGCTTTCTTT
>TRBJ1-5|13|.|.|TRBV2
CASSGQGNQPQHF
TGTGCCAGCAGTGGGCAGGGGAATCAGCCCCAGCATTTT
>TRBJ2-2|14|.|.|TRBV30
CASPSSPNTGELFF
TGTGCCTCTCCTTCCAGTCCGAACACCGGGGAGCTGTTTTTT
>TRBJ2-7|15|TRBD2|few|TRBV6-5
CASSYSKAGVYEQYF
TGTGCCAGCAGTTACTCGAAAGCGGGAGTTTACGAGCAGTACTTC
>TRBJ2-7|13|.|.|TRBV6-5
CASRQPRSYEQYF
TGTGCCAGCAGACAGCCCAGGTCCTACGAGCAGTACTTC
>TRBJ1-2|14|TRBD1|.|TRBV7-9
CASSIRDREAGGDF
TGTGCCAGCAGCATCCGGGACAGGGAAGCCGGAGGGGACTTC
>TRBJ2-3|16|.|.|TRBV9
CASSPSRGTSTDTQYF
TGTGCCAGCAGCCCCTCGCGGGGAACCAGCACAGATACGCAGTATTTT
>TRBJ2-6|15|.|.|TRBV25-1
CASSESGAGANVLTF
TGTGCCAGCAGTGAATCAGGGGCTGGGGCCAACGTCCTGACTTTC
>TRBJ2-3|16|TRBD2|.|TRBV5-4
CASRSLGLTLPDTQYF
TGTGCCAGCAGATCTCTGGGACTAACCCTCCCGGATACGCAGTATTTT
>TRBJ2-5|19|TRBD2|.|TRBV7-2
CASSLALLGLAGEQETQYF
TGTGCCAGCAGCTTAGCGCTCTTAGGACTAGCGGGAGAGCAAGAGACCCAGTACTTC
>TRBJ1-2|14|.|few|TRBV6-1
CASGRPPASYGYTF
TGTGCCAGCGGAAGGCCGCCGGCAAGCTATGGCTACACCTTC
>TRBJ2-1|13|.|few|TRBV9
CASSDGGVAEQFF
TGTGCCAGCAGCGACGGCGGGGTGGCTGAGCAGTTCTTC
>TRBJ1-5|12|.|few|TRBV16
CASSQSIKPQHF
TGTGCCAGCAGCCAATCGATAAAGCCCCAGCATTTT
>TRBJ1-6|18|.|.|TRBV9
CASSVAAGKSSYNSPLHF
TGTGCCAGCAGCGTAGCCGCAGGGAAGAGCTCCTATAATTCACCCCTCCACTTT
>TRBJ2-2|15|.|.|TRBV7-8
CASSYLDQYTGELFF
TGTGCCAGCAGCTATTTGGACCAATACACCGGGGAGCTGTTTTTT
>TRBJ2-1|15|TRBD1|.|TRBV11-1
CASSAKDRAHNEQFF
TGTGCCAGCAGCGCGAAGGACAGGGCCCACAATGAGCAGTTCTTC
>TRBJ2-2|16|.|.|TRBV5-1
CASSLAGGRNTGELFF
TGCGCCAGCAGCTTGGCCGGGGGGCGGAACACCGGGGAGCTGTTTTTT
>TRBJ2-3|11|.|.|TRBV18
CASSPKDTQYF
TGTGCCAGCTCACCAAAGGATACGCAGTATTTT